The T cell receptor (beta chain) described here comes from a study of blood T cells in healthy people across ages. About this clonotype itself: The antigen is unknown.

A J-beta primer mix and a sample-barcoded 5' primer were used in a second PCR of roughly 6 to 12 cycles. TCRdb itself ran the 5' RACE reads through MiXCR, one entry per CDR3 protein. The sample has 1.2 million to 1.5 million distinct CDR3 sequences, around 59% seen once. Study-wide results and caveats: Naive T cell percentage showed a strong correlation with TCR beta diversity.

V was pared by 5 bases and J by 7 bases, with 8 bases of the junction left unmatched. The CDR3 runs to 13 residues. Germline-derived CDR1 and CDR2 are SQVTM and ANQGSEA. Isolated PBMCs totaled at least 6 million in each sample. With each sample, at least 5 micrograms of total RNA were extracted. This chain links TRBV29-1 with TRBJ1-1, with TRBD1 identical over 9 bases. The receptor was isolated from a man aged 18 to 30 in good health. The sequenced material came from blood. The DNA for the CDR3 is TGCAGCGTTAAACTTCAGGACAGGGGTGAAGCTTTCTTT. Translation gives CSVKLQDRGEAFF. Filled out from reference TRBV29-1 and TRBJ1-1, the complete variable domain reads SAVISQKPSRDICQRGTSLTIQCQVDSQVTMMFWYRQQPGQSLTLIATANQGSEATYESGFVIDKFPISRPNLTFSTLTVSNMSPEDSSIYLCSVKLQDRGEAFFGQGTRLTVV.